The 20 T cell receptor beta chains presented below share a single source sample, sequenced in a study of lymphopenia after photon versus proton radiotherapy. Libraries were prepared by immunoSEQ multiplex PCR; TCRdb keeps only in-frame clonotypes and omits some of them. The sample carries tens of thousands of clones, roughly 93% recorded once. The sequencing here drew on peripheral blood, taken from a patient treated with photon-based radiotherapy. These receptors all stem from a woman aged 70-85 years with pancreatic cancer.

This chain links TRBV28 with TRBJ1-2; D might be TRBD1 (6 bases). Germline values: CDR1 MDHEN, CDR2 SYDVKM. The CDR3 is made up of 18 amino acids. V lost 2 bases and J lost 5, with 24 bases in between. The chain's CDR3 is CASSLKLLTGSGPYGYTF. The CDR3 bases are TGTGCCAGCAGTTTAAAGCTCCTGACAGGCAGTGGGCCTTATGGCTACACCTTC.

This chain joins TRBV29-1 and TRBJ2-3; TRBD2 matches at 10 bases. CDR1 and CDR2 from the germline V gene are SQVTM and ANQGSEA. This CDR3 has 20 amino acids. V lost 5 bases to trimming and J lost 3 bases; unmatched junction nucleotides: 23. The CDR3: CSVRTDRRGSGRFQTDTQYF. CDR3 sequence (DNA): TGCAGCGTTAGGACGGACCGTAGGGGTAGCGGGAGGTTCCAAACAGATACGCAGTATTTT.

This clone was detected only a few times. V gene TRBV7-2 combines with J gene TRBJ2-1; 9 bases line up with TRBD2. This CDR3 region has 12 residues. Per germline, CDR1 SGHTA and CDR2 FQGNSA. V trimming: 5 bases; J trimming: 12 bases; junction bases outside the gene matches: 5. CDR3 region: CASSPLAGAQFF. The CDR3 DNA follows: TGTGCCAGCAGCCCCTTAGCGGGAGCGCAGTTCTTC.

This chain connects TRBV9 to TRBJ1-3; tentative D call: TRBD1 (5 bases). V was cut by 0 bases and J by 2 bases, with 9 bases left in between. CDR3 size: 15 residues. Germline V gene sequence: CDR1 SGDLS, CDR2 YYNGEE. The CDR3 DNA reads TGTGCCAGCAGCGTAGAAGGGACGACTGGAAACACCATATATTTT. Translated, it gives CASSVEGTTGNTIYF.

A remark on this clone: Within the sample, other DNA sequences also encode this same CDR3. The chain uses TRBV5-1 and TRBJ1-4; TRBD1 might be the D (5 bases). Trimming left V 0 bases short and J 0 bases short, with 9 bases between. This CDR3 is built from 16 residues. Germline CDR1 SGHRS, CDR2 YFSETQ. As DNA, the CDR3 is TGCGCCAGCAGCTTGGTGGGGGGTGCAACTAATGAAAAACTGTTTTTT. This gives the protein CASSLVGGATNEKLFF.

The chain has TRBV4-2 and TRBJ2-1, with 8 bases matching TRBD2. CDR1 and CDR2 (germline): LGHNA, YNFKEQ. Germline trimming cut 3 bases from V and 2 bases from J; bases unmatched to any gene: 9. The CDR3 runs to 17 residues. CDR3: CASSQATSGPTYNEQFF. CDR3 sequence (DNA): TGTGCCAGCAGCCAGGCTACTAGCGGACCCACCTACAATGAGCAGTTCTTC.

The rearrangement joins TRBV7-9 to TRBJ2-2; a weak D match, TRBD2 (6 bases). Germline CDR1 and CDR2: SEHNR and FQNEAQ (reference sequence). This CDR3 comprises 14 residues. V lost 5 bases and J 6 bases, leaving 13 bases between the germline ends. In DNA, the CDR3 is TGTGCCAGCAGCCTCTGGAGGGGACCCGGGGAGCTGTTTTTT. It specifies CASSLWRGPGELFF.

The gene calls are TRBV29-1 and TRBJ2-1; 12 nucleotides align to TRBD2. J was trimmed by 10 bases and V by 6 bases; bases with no gene match: 4. The CDR3 has 12 residues. The V gene's germline CDR1 is SQVTM and CDR2 ANQGSEA. CDR3 loop: CSVPGLAGEQFF. Written as DNA, the CDR3 is TGCAGCGTCCCAGGACTAGCGGGAGAGCAGTTCTTC.

In the case of this clone: The same CDR3 also results from other DNA sequences found in this sample. This rearrangement joins TRBV7-2 to TRBJ2-7, with TRBD2 identical over 13 bases. CDR1 is SGHTA, CDR2 FQGNSA, per germline. The CDR3 is made up of 15 amino acids. V dropped 5 bases and J dropped 0; count of bases not matched to a gene: 1. The CDR3, as DNA: TGTGCCAGCAGCCGGACTAGCGGGAGCTCCTACGAGCAGTACTTC. It encodes CASSRTSGSSYEQYF.

This clone was found a few times. The chain has TRBV28 and TRBJ1-2, with a weak D call TRBD1 (6 bases). Germline CDR1 MDHEN, CDR2 SYDVKM. V gave up 6 bases and J gave up 7 bases, with 6 bases separating them. This CDR3 has 10 residues. This CDR3 is CASRQGGYTF. In nucleotides, the CDR3 is TGTGCCAGCAGACAGGGTGGCTACACCTTC.

The rearrangement joins TRBV19 to TRBJ1-5; the D gene is possibly TRBD1 (5 bases). This CDR3 is 14 amino acids long. From germline, CDR1 is LNHDA and CDR2 SQIVND (reference sequence). The V gene lost 5 bases and the J gene lost 2 bases, with 10 bases spanning the gap. The chain's CDR3 is CASSGGGGNQPQHF. The CDR3 nucleotides are TGTGCCAGTAGTGGGGGGGGAGGCAATCAGCCCCAGCATTTT.

The chain couples TRBV5-1 to TRBJ2-2, with TRBD2 as a possible D gene (6 bases). The germline V gene has CDR1 SGHRS and CDR2 YFSETQ. The V end lost 3 bases, the J end lost 0 bases, and 9 bases lay between the germline ends. The CDR3 has 15 amino acids. The CDR3 sequence: CASSSGLPNTGELFF. DNA of the CDR3: TGCGCCAGCAGCTCGGGACTCCCGAACACCGGGGAGCTGTTTTTT.

V is TRBV7-2 and J is TRBJ2-3; the match to TRBD2 covers 14 bases. With 1 base clipped from V and 1 base from J, the junction kept 7 bases outside the gene matches. Germline lookup yields CDR1 SGHTA and CDR2 FQGNSA. The CDR3 totals 19 residues. The CDR3 reads CASSLVGTSGRGGTDTQYF. The CDR3 nucleotides read TGTGCCAGCAGCTTAGTAGGGACTAGCGGGAGAGGGGGCACAGATACGCAGTATTTT.

The chain is built from TRBV7-3 and TRBJ2-7; no clear D. Germline CDR1 is SGHTA and CDR2 is FQGTGA. The CDR3 has 13 residues. Between the trimmed V and J ends, which lost 1 base and 3 bases, there was a span of 7 bases. CDR3 coding DNA: TGTGCCAGCAGCTTAAACGCAGGCTACGAGCAGTACTTC. This translates into CASSLNAGYEQYF.

The J gene is TRBJ2-1, the V gene TRBV6-5, with 7 bases lining up with TRBD2. This CDR3 has 15 residues. Germline V lookup: CDR1 MNHEY, CDR2 SVGAGI. The J segment lost 7 bases and the V segment lost 6 bases, leaving 12 bases of the junction unmatched. The chain's CDR3 is CASSSGLVGSNEQFF. The DNA for the CDR3 is TGTGCCAGCAGCTCTGGACTAGTTGGGAGTAATGAGCAGTTCTTC.

This clone has just a few counts. Here the CDR3 reads CASSLVSGATDTQYF. For the CDR3, the DNA is TGCGCCAGCAGCTTGGTTAGCGGGGCTACAGATACGCAGTATTTT. The gene calls are TRBV5-1 and TRBJ2-3; TRBD2 aligns across 8 bases. V lost 0 bases to trimming and J lost 3 bases; unmatched junction nucleotides: 3. CDR3 length: 15 residues. The germline V gene has CDR1 SGHRS and CDR2 YFSETQ.

The chain joins TRBV10-3 to TRBJ1-5; a possible D gene is TRBD1 (6 bases). Germline CDR1 is ENHRY and CDR2 is SYGVKD. CDR3 size: 13 residues. V was trimmed by 10 bases and J by 4 bases, leaving 14 bases between them. In nucleotides, the CDR3 is TGTGCCACCCACGGGGGGCCGAATCAGCCCCAGCATTTT. It yields the protein CATHGGPNQPQHF.

The genes are TRBV7-8 and TRBJ2-3, with D hard to call. Trimming cost V 1 base and J 6 bases, with 11 bases left between them. CDR1 SGHVS and CDR2 FQNEAQ come from the germline V gene. The CDR3 sequence is 14 residues long. CDR3 DNA sequence: TGTGCCAGCAGCTTAGGAGCCCGGAAGGATACGCAGTATTTT. Protein product: CASSLGARKDTQYF.

This sequence joins TRBV2 and TRBJ1-3; TRBD1 matches 9 bases. Trimming cost V 6 bases and J 3 bases; bases outside gene matches: 3. Germline V gene lookup returns CDR1 SNHLY and CDR2 FYNNEI. The CDR3 loop spans 14 amino acids. CDR3: CASSDRGVGNTIYF. The CDR3 DNA reads TGTGCCAGCAGCGACAGGGGGGTTGGAAACACCATATATTTT.

There are a few counts of this clone. This chain uses TRBV7-3 with TRBJ2-2; D is uncertain. Germline V gene lookup returns CDR1 SGHTA and CDR2 FQGTGA. CDR3 length equals 12 residues. Between the trimmed V and J ends, which lost 5 bases and 2 bases, there was a span of 3 bases. The DNA of the CDR3 is TGTGCCAGCAGCCTCAACACCGGGGAGCTGTTTTTT. Translation: CASSLNTGELFF.